The clone carrying this T cell receptor (beta chain) was seen only a few times. Its antigen remains unknown. V was cut by 4 bases and J by 2 bases, with 14 bases left in between. CDR3 length: 15 residues. CDR1 and CDR2 from the germline V gene are KGHSH and LQKENI. The table came from immunoSEQ multiplex PCR; TCRdb's copy has only in-frame clones and leaves some out. The data hold around 99,000 clones, with about 91% observed a single time. The entry originates in a study of radiotherapy plus CTLA-4 blockade in lung cancer. Study at large: In roughly 19% of patients, objective responses were seen; roughly 30% had disease control. Study-wide results and limits: Early shifts in blood T cell clones, with interferon-beta, reportedly predicted response best. In blood, after radiotherapy plus ipilimumab, tumor-derived TCR clones expanded.

Ipilimumab-mediated CTLA-4 blockade plus focal radiation was given to patients having chemo-refractory metastatic non-small-cell lung cancer. Specimen: peripheral blood, collected from a patient treated with radiotherapy plus ipilimumab. The sequence was obtained from a human donor with non-small cell lung cancer that progressed on radiotherapy plus ipilimumab. V usage is TRBV18 and J usage is TRBJ1-2; D unresolved. CDR3 sequence reads: CASSLDGSMNYGYTF. CDR3 sequence (DNA): TGTGCCAGCTCACTCGACGGCTCTATGAACTATGGCTACACCTTC.